These T cell receptor beta chains were read from a single sample in a study of T cells after yellow fever vaccination. TCRdb independently ran MiXCR on the 5' RACE reads; one entry per CDR3 protein. The data hold 340,000 or so distinct CDR3 sequences, with roughly an eighth observed a single time. Sequenced here: CD4+ T cells sorted from PBMCs, sampled 15 days after the yellow fever booster vaccination. The receptors originated from a man in his late teens or twenties who received the YFV17D yellow fever vaccine. Both conserved end residues are part of each CDR3. Each record gives: clone size, V gene, J gene, D gene, CDR3 DNA, CDR3 protein. The D gene is left open where the match is weak. Clone size is shown for a subset of rows, as once, few, many or a class of expanded clone.

>few|TRBV7-8|TRBJ2-4|TRBD2
TGTGCCAGCGGGGGGGGGAACGCCAAAAACATTCAGTACTTC
CASGGGNAKNIQYF
>few|TRBV7-2|TRBJ1-2|-
TGTGCCAGCAGCCTAAGGCATGACTATGGCTACACCTTC
CASSLRHDYGYTF
>few|TRBV4-1|TRBJ1-5|-
TGCGCCAGCAGCCAAACAGGTCTACGTAGCAATCAGCCCCAGCATTTT
CASSQTGLRSNQPQHF
>many|TRBV9|TRBJ1-2|-
TGTGCCAGCAGCGTAGCAGGGCAGAACTATGGCTACACCTTC
CASSVAGQNYGYTF
>-|TRBV4-3|TRBJ2-5|-
TGCGCCAGCAGCCAAGCTTCTCTGGAGACCCAGTACTTC
CASSQASLETQYF
>few|TRBV5-1|TRBJ1-2|-
TGCGCCAGCAGCTCGGCGGGGGCATATGGCTACACCTTC
CASSSAGAYGYTF
>many|TRBV20-1|TRBJ2-5|-
TGCAGTGCTAGAGATCGCATCCGGGATCAAGAGACCCAGTACTTC
CSARDRIRDQETQYF
>few|TRBV11-2|TRBJ2-2|-
TGTGCCAGCAGCTTGTTCATGGGGGAGCTGTTTTTT
CASSLFMGELFF
>few|TRBV12-3/TRBV12-4|TRBJ2-2|-
TGTGCCAGCAGCCAGGGGTCCCTGAACACCGGGGAGCTGTTTTTT
CASSQGSLNTGELFF
>many|TRBV7-9|TRBJ1-6|TRBD1
TGTGCCAGCAGCTTAGGGGCCCCAGGGGGAAGTAATTCACCCCTCCACTTT
CASSLGAPGGSNSPLHF
>-|TRBV7-2|TRBJ2-6|-
TGTGCCAGCAGCTTTGAGGGAGGGGCCAACGTCCTGACTTTC
CASSFEGGANVLTF
>-|TRBV6-2/TRBV6-3|TRBJ1-5|-
TGTGCCAGCAGTCAGGTACAGGGTTTCAATCAGCCCCAGCATTTT
CASSQVQGFNQPQHF
>many|TRBV5-1|TRBJ2-7|TRBD2
TGCGCCAGCAGCGGAAAGACTAGCGGCAGCTCCTACGAGCAGTACTTC
CASSGKTSGSSYEQYF
>-|TRBV4-2|TRBJ2-2|TRBD2
TGTGCCAGCAGCCAGACCCAGGGGGCTAGCGGGGGGATTACCGGGGAGCTGTTTTTT
CASSQTQGASGGITGELFF
>-|TRBV15|TRBJ2-4|-
TGTGCCACCAGCAGAGATTTGGAGGGCGCGGGCATTCAGTACTTC
CATSRDLEGAGIQYF
>few|TRBV24-1|TRBJ2-3|-
TGTGCCGTTCTTGACGCTCCTAGCACAGATACGCAGTATTTT
CAVLDAPSTDTQYF
>few|TRBV18|TRBJ1-2|TRBD1
TGTGCCAGCTCACCCGGAGGACAGGATTATGGCTACACCTTC
CASSPGGQDYGYTF
>-|TRBV6-5|TRBJ1-5|-
TGTGCCAGCAGTTCTTGGGAGGGGGGCCTTGGGGGGCCCCAGCATTTT
CASSSWEGGLGGPQHF
>few|TRBV6-2/TRBV6-3|TRBJ1-1|-
TGTGCCAGCAGTTACTCGAGGACGTCGGCTTTCTTT
CASSYSRTSAFF
>-|TRBV3-1|TRBJ1-2|-
TGTGCCAGCAGCCAACTCCAGGGATCCTATGGCTACACCTTC
CASSQLQGSYGYTF
>many|TRBV7-2|TRBJ2-1|TRBD2
TGTGCCAGCAGCTCCACCCCTGGGACTAGCGGGGACCGTGAGCAGTTCTTC
CASSSTPGTSGDREQFF
>-|TRBV18|TRBJ1-4|-
TGTGCCAGCTCACCACGGAGGCAGATTAATGAAAAACTGTTTTTT
CASSPRRQINEKLFF
>many|TRBV6-2/TRBV6-3|TRBJ2-1|TRBD2
TGTGCCAGCAGTTACTTGCGGGGGGACTCCTACAATGAGCAGTTCTTC
CASSYLRGDSYNEQFF
>-|TRBV7-6|TRBJ1-1|-
TGTGCCAGCAGCTTAATGTACAGGACGAACACTGAAGCTTTCTTT
CASSLMYRTNTEAFF
>many|TRBV6-4|TRBJ2-3|-
TGTGCCAGCAGTGGACAGATAAATTCAGATACGCAGTATTTT
CASSGQINSDTQYF
>many|TRBV28|TRBJ2-5|TRBD1
TGTGCCAGCAGTTTCGCAGGGGGTTTGGAGACCCAGTACTTC
CASSFAGGLETQYF
>-|TRBV12-3/TRBV12-4|TRBJ2-2|-
TGTGCCAGCAGTTTACGGGGTAGAGCCACCGGGGAGCTGTTTTTT
CASSLRGRATGELFF
>few|TRBV6-5|TRBJ1-1|TRBD1
TGTGCCAGCAGACGATCCCGACAGGGGGCCGCTGAAGCTTTCTTT
CASRRSRQGAAEAFF
>-|TRBV4-3|TRBJ1-6|-
TGCGCCAGCAGCCGGACCGTACAGGGTGTCAAGTCACCCCTCCACTTT
CASSRTVQGVKSPLHF
>-|TRBV5-1|TRBJ1-2|-
TGCGCCAGCAGCTTGGTTCCGGGGATTGGCTACACCTTC
CASSLVPGIGYTF
>-|TRBV12-3/TRBV12-4|TRBJ1-5|-
TGTGCCAGCACCCGTGACAGAAATCAGCCCCAGCATTTT
CASTRDRNQPQHF